Below are 11 T cell receptor beta chains sequenced from a single sample in a study of glioma-infiltrating T cells after dendritic cell vaccination. TCRdb keeps only in-frame clones here, not all; method: immunoSEQ multiplex PCR. In the table there are around 62,000 clones, 75% to 90% of which are singletons. This material consisted of blood, taken before dendritic cell vaccination. These receptors were collected from a human donor with glioblastoma.

A few counts support this clone. The chain links TRBV10-1 to TRBJ2-3, with a possible D match to TRBD2 (7 bases). The CDR3 spans 15 residues. The germline V and J ends were trimmed by 5 bases and 4 bases, with 16 bases remaining between them. Germline V gene data show CDR1 as WNHNN and CDR2 as SYGVQD (reference sequence). CDR3 in DNA: TGCGCCAGCAGTCCCAGAGGCGGGGGCTCAGATACGCAGTATTTT. Its translation is CASSPRGGGSDTQYF.

The J gene is TRBJ1-6, the V gene TRBV11-2; D is unresolved. V dropped 4 bases and J dropped 4 bases, with 11 bases sitting between them. The CDR3 runs 15 residues. The germline V gene has CDR1 SGHAT and CDR2 FQNNGV. As DNA, the CDR3 is TGTGCCAGCAGCTCAGAGAGGAATTATAATTCACCCCTCCACTTT. Its protein is CASSSERNYNSPLHF.

This clone appeared a few times. The J gene is TRBJ1-5, the V gene TRBV6-1; no clear D gene. Trimming removed 2 bases from V and 4 bases from J, with 3 bases in between. Germline CDR1 MNHNS, CDR2 SASEGT. The CDR3 extends over 12 amino acids. CDR3: CASSERNQPQHF. The DNA of the CDR3 is TGTGCCAGCAGTGAACGGAATCAGCCCCAGCATTTT.

The rearrangement uses TRBV7-8 and TRBJ1-2; D remains unclear. The CDR3 extends over 13 amino acids. V lost 3 bases to trimming and J lost 4 bases, with 9 bases between them. Germline V CDR1 and CDR2: SGHVS, FQNEAQ. CDR3 DNA: TGTGCCAGCAGCTTTGGGCCGCTCTATGGCTACACCTTC. The encoded protein is CASSFGPLYGYTF.

The chain combines TRBV19 with TRBJ1-5, with TRBD1 matching 7 bases. This CDR3 has 13 residues. Germline assignment: CDR1 LNHDA and CDR2 SQIVND (reference sequence). Losses at the gene ends were 5 bases for V and 7 bases for J; bases not matched to a gene: 5. The CDR3: CASSPDREQPQHF. CDR3 sequence (DNA): TGTGCCAGTAGTCCAGACAGGGAACAGCCCCAGCATTTT.

The chain combines TRBV7-9 with TRBJ1-2, with D perhaps matching TRBD1 (6 bases). Germline V gene data show CDR1 as SEHNR and CDR2 as FQNEAQ (reference sequence). Trimming pared 5 bases from V and 8 bases from J, leaving 12 bases between. The CDR3 is 12 amino acids. The CDR3 DNA reads TGTGCCAGCAGCCCAACAGGGAGAGGCTACACCTTC. Translated, it gives CASSPTGRGYTF.

V gene TRBV7-9 combines with J gene TRBJ1-4; 11 nucleotides line up with TRBD1. Unmatched junction bases numbered 6, after V lost 5 bases and J lost 7 bases. The CDR3 is 15 amino acids. Per germline, CDR1 SEHNR and CDR2 FQNEAQ (reference sequence). This chain's CDR3 is CASSPQGQGVEKLFF. The CDR3 nucleotides read TGTGCCAGCAGCCCGCAGGGACAGGGGGTTGAAAAACTGTTTTTT.

This clone was picked up a small number of times. The chain employs TRBV5-1 and TRBJ1-4, with D possibly being TRBD1 (6 bases). The CDR3 spans 16 residues. The germline CDR1 and CDR2 sequences are SGHRS and YFSETQ. Deletions cut 5 bases from V and 6 bases from J, with 20 bases between. CDR3 protein: CASSPSLGTRDEKLFF. Here the CDR3 DNA reads TGCGCCAGCAGTCCTAGCCTCGGGACACGGGATGAAAAACTGTTTTTT.

J is TRBJ1-3 and V is TRBV2; D unresolved. This CDR3 spans 12 amino acids. The germline V gene encodes CDR1 SNHLY and CDR2 FYNNEI. V was pared by 7 bases and J by 3 bases, with 7 bases between. CDR3 nucleotide sequence: TGTGCCAGCACCCCCCTTGGAAACACCATATATTTT. It translates to CASTPLGNTIYF.

This clone was counted a single time. This chain links TRBV11-2 with TRBJ2-7; TRBD2 aligns across 7 bases. This CDR3 is 13 amino acids long. The V segment lost 8 bases and the J segment 5 bases; nucleotides outside the gene matches: 9. The germline V gene has CDR1 SGHAT and CDR2 FQNNGV. In DNA, the CDR3 is TGTGCCAGCGGCCGACTAGCAGTGAACGAGCAGTACTTC. Translation: CASGRLAVNEQYF.

The genes are TRBV7-2 and TRBJ1-2; D might be TRBD1 (6 bases). Per germline, CDR1 SGHTA and CDR2 FQGNSA. The germline V and J ends were trimmed by 4 bases and 4 bases, with 19 bases remaining between them. This CDR3 spans 16 amino acids. The CDR3 loop is CASSSPGGRRGYGYTF. CDR3 coding DNA: TGTGCCAGCAGCTCTCCTGGGGGCAGGAGAGGCTATGGCTACACCTTC.